The next 6 T cell receptor beta chains were all read from a single sample in a study of post-analysis software for immune sequencing data. Study results and caveats: The five TRBV segments detected at higher frequency in patients than in controls included TRBV5-6, TRBV5-1 and TRBV20-1.

Libraries were made from TCR beta cDNA, and they carried unique molecular identifiers. In TCRdb, the PCR reads were re-called with MiXCR into one record per CDR3 protein. The repertoire holds hundreds of thousands of distinct CDR3 sequences, with approximately 30% as singletons. For these TCRs, the target antigens are not known. The specimen was blood. These receptors came from a girl under 18 with multiple sclerosis.

This clonotype was seen more than once but under ten times. The genes are TRBV6-1 and TRBJ2-3, with 8 bases fitting TRBD1. The ends lost 6 bases at V and 1 base at J; junction bases unmatched: 9. The CDR3 sequence is 16 residues long. Germline CDR1 MNHNS, CDR2 SASEGT. CDR3 in DNA: TGTGCCAGCAGGATCTACCCGGGACAGGGCACAGATACGCAGTATTTT. Translating it yields CASRIYPGQGTDTQYF.

Concerning this clonotype: This likely traces to a read error, being one base from a far larger clone. This chain links TRBV11-2 with TRBJ2-7; D is ambiguous. CDR3 size: 13 residues. CDR1 is SGHAT and CDR2 is FQNNGV in the germline V gene. CDR3 DNA sequence: TGTGCCGGCAGCTTAGGGCAGACCTACGAGCAGTACTTC. It is translated as CAGSLGQTYEQYF.

The genes are TRBV20-1 and TRBJ2-5, with TRBD2 matching over 12 bases. This CDR3 is 14 amino acids long. Per the germline V gene, CDR1 is DFQATT and CDR2 is SNEGSKA (reference sequence). Trimming cost V 6 bases and J 5 bases; bases outside gene matches: 7. DNA of the CDR3: TGCAGTGCCGGGACTAGCGGGTTCGGGGAGACCCAGTACTTC. Translation gives CSAGTSGFGETQYF.

This clonotype was picked up a small number of times. The chain has TRBV5-1 and TRBJ2-3; 7 bases fit TRBD2. V trimming: 3 bases; J trimming: 2 bases; junction bases outside the gene matches: 12. CDR1 is SGHRS, CDR2 YFSETQ, per germline. This CDR3 is built from 17 residues. For the CDR3, the DNA is TGCGCCAGCAGCTCCTTAGCGGGCGGTGGATCCACAGATACGCAGTATTTT. The encoded protein is CASSSLAGGGSTDTQYF.

V is TRBV4-2 and J is TRBJ2-1; 9 positions match TRBD1. CDR1 is LGHNA and CDR2 is YNFKEQ in the germline V gene. The length of the CDR3 is 15 residues. Losses at the gene ends were 0 bases for V and 8 bases for J; bases not matched to a gene: 5. The CDR3 DNA follows: TGTGCCAGCAGCCAAGAGGGACAGGGTTTCGATGAGCAGTTCTTC. This sequence encodes CASSQEGQGFDEQFF.

This clonotype was recorded at least ten times. The V and J genes are TRBV27 and TRBJ1-2; the match to TRBD1 covers 10 bases. The CDR3 extends over 13 amino acids. Looked up from germline, CDR1 is MNHEY and CDR2 is SMNVEV (reference sequence). V shed 5 bases, J shed 6 bases, and the junction held 3 bases outside the gene matches. The CDR3 region has the DNA TGTGCCAGCAGTCGACAGGGGGCGAATGGCTACACCTTC. It codes for CASSRQGANGYTF.